This TCR beta chain was identified during a study of shared clonotypes between healthy human individuals. Of note for this clone: Its antigen is unknown.

A CD45RA-negative memory subset and a CD45RA+ naive subset were separated from the CD4+ cells. Generated by immunoSEQ multiplex PCR, the TCRdb table keeps only in-frame clones and is missing some. The table has 2 million to 3 million clones, approximately 94% seen once. General study results and limits: As a rule, naive subsets had a larger estimated richness than memory subsets.

Per germline, CDR1 SEHNR and CDR2 FQNEAQ (reference sequence). This CDR3 comprises 19 residues. The V gene end was trimmed by 6 bases and the J gene end by 5 bases; junction bases not matched to a gene: 18. The source material was naive CD4+ T cells sorted from blood. Subset denoted: CD45RA+ positively selected. The chain is built from TRBV7-9 and TRBJ2-1; TRBD1 matches at 11 bases. The sequence was obtained from a man younger than 30 in good health. CDR3 residues: CASRSGQGDGVGGDNEQFF. The CDR3 DNA reads as TGTGCCAGCAGATCGGGACAGGGGGATGGGGTTGGAGGGGACAATGAGCAGTTCTTC.